Described below is a single TCR beta chain sequence and its context. As yet, its antigen is unknown. Bulk TCR libraries used previously described methods and listed TCR primers. TCRdb processed the PCR reads anew with MiXCR; each CDR3 protein has one entry. The data hold 250,000 to 350,000 distinct CDR3 sequences, with about 21% observed a single time. The record originates from a study of molecular identifiers for immune sequencing clone quantification. Study-wide results and caveats: Even with one million naive cells present, spiked Jurkat TCR RNA from one cell was reportedly detectable.

Libraries from naive CD8 cells were generated from approximately 20,000 to 980,000 sorted cells (with 10%, 30% or 50% RNA). CD8+CD4-CCR7+CD45RA+ cells were sorted as naive CD8 T cells. What was sequenced was naive CD8+ T cells from blood, with Jurkat cell RNA spiked in. The subset: FACS-sorted CD8+CD4-CCR7+CD45RA+ naive T cells. The sequence derives from a human donor in good health. Some libraries in this study had Jurkat cell RNA spiked in.

CDR3 in amino acids: CASSQELGGSSSNTEAFF. CDR3 nucleotide sequence: TGTGCCAGCAGCCAAGAGTTAGGGGGCAGCTCCTCAAACACTGAAGCTTTCTTT. The chain joins TRBV3-1 to TRBJ1-1, with 7 bases identical to TRBD1. Germline CDR1 and CDR2: LGHDT and YNNKEL (reference sequence). V was clipped by 0 bases and J by 2 bases; unmatched bases: 12. CDR3 length equals 18 residues.